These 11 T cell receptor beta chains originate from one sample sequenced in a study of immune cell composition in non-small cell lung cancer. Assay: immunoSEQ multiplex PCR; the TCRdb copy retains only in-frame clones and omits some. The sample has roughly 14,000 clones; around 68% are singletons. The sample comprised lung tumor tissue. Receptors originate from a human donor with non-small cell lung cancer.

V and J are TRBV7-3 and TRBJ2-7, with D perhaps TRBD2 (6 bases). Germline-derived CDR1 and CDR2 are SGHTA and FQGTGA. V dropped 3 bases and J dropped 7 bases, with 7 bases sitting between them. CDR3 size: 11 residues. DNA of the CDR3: TGTGCCAGCAGCTTCGCGGGGGAGCAGTACTTC. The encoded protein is CASSFAGEQYF.

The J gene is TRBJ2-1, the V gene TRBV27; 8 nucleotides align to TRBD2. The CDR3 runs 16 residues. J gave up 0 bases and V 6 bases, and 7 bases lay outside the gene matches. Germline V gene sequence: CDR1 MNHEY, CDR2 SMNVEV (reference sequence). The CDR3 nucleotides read TGTGCCAGCAGCCTGGATAGCGGGGCCTCCTACAATGAGCAGTTCTTC. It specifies CASSLDSGASYNEQFF.

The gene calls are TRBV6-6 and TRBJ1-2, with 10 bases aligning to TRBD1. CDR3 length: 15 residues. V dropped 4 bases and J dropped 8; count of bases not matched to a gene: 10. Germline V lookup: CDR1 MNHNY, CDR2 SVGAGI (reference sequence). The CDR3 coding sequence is TGTGCCAGCAGTTTCAGTCCCGGGACAGGGGACGGCTACACCTTC. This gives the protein CASSFSPGTGDGYTF.

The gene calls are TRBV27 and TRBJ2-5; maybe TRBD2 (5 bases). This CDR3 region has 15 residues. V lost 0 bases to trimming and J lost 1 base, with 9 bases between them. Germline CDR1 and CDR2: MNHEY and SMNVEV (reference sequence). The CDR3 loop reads CASSLSWAGQETQYF. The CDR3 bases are TGTGCCAGCAGTTTATCTTGGGCGGGCCAAGAGACCCAGTACTTC.

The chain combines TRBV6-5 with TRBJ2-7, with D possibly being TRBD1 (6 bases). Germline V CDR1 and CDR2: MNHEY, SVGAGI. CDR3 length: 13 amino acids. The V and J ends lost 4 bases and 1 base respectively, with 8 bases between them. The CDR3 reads CASSSQGSYEQYF. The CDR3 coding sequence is TGTGCCAGCAGTTCACAGGGTTCCTACGAGCAGTACTTC.

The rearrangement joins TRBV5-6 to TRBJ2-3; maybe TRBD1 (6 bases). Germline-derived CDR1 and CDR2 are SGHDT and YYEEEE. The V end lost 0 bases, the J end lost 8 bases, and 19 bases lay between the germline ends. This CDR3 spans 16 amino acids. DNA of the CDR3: TGTGCCAGCAGCTTGGACTGGACAGATCCGAAGGGTACGCAGTATTTT. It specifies CASSLDWTDPKGTQYF.

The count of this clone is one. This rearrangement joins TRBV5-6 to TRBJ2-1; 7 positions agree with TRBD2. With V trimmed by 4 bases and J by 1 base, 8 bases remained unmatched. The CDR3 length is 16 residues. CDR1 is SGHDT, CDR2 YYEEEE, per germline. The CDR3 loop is CASSAGRGWSYNEQFF. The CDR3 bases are TGTGCCAGCAGCGCGGGGAGGGGATGGTCCTACAATGAGCAGTTCTTC.

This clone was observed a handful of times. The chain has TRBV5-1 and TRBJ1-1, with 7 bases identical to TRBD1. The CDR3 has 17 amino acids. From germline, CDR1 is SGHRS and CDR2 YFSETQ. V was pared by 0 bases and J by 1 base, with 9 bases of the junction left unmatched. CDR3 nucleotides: TGCGCCAGCAGCTTGGTTCCACTGCGACAGGGGAACACTGAAGCTTTCTTT. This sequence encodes CASSLVPLRQGNTEAFF.

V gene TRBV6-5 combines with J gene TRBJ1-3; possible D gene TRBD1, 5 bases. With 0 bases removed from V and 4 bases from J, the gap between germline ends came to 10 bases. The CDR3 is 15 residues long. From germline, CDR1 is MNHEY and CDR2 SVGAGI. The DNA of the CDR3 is TGTGCCAGCAGTTACTCGTCCGGGGGGGGAAACACCATATATTTT. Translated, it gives CASSYSSGGGNTIYF.

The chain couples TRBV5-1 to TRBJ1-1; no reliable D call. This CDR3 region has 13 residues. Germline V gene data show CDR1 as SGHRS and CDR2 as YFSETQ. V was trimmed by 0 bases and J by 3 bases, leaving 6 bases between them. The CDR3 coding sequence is TGCGCCAGCAGCTTGGCGCGGGACACTGAAGCTTTCTTT. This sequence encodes CASSLARDTEAFF. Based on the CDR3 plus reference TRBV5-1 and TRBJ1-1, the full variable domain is KAGVTQTPRYLIKTRGQQVTLSCSPISGHRSVSWYQQTPGQGLQFLFEYFSETQRNKGNFPGRFSGRQFSNSRSEMNVSTLELGDSALYLCASSLARDTEAFFGQGTRLTVV.

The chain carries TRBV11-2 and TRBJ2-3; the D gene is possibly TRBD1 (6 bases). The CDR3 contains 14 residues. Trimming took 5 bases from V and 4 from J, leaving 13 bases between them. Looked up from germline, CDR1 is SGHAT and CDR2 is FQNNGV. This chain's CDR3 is CASSPRTVSDTQYF. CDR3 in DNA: TGTGCCAGCAGCCCCCGGACAGTGTCAGATACGCAGTATTTT. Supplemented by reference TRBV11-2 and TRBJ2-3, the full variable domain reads EAGVAQSPRYKIIEKRQSVAFWCNPISGHATLYWYQQILGQGPKLLIQFQNNGVVDDSQLPKDRFSAERLKGVDSTLKIQPAKLEDSAVYLCASSPRTVSDTQYFGPGTRLTVL.